The sequence of this TCR beta chain was determined in a study of blood T cell repertoires in COVID-19. Looking at the study overall: Researchers got acute and convalescent COVID-19 samples from the United States, Italy and Spain. T cells, B-cell-depleted T cells, or PBMCs provided the cDNA or gDNA that served as material.

Methods used by the authors: Reference gene primer amplification gave estimated nucleated cell counts. The table came from immunoSEQ multiplex PCR; TCRdb's copy has only in-frame clones and leaves some out. V, J and clone size derive from that table, while D and trimming were established from the DNA sequence. The sample holds roughly 250,000 clones; 75% to 90% are singletons and the top ten take over 8.5%. Germline assignment: CDR1 MNHEY and CDR2 SVGEGT. V gave up 5 bases and J gave up 0 bases; unmatched junction bases: 9. This CDR3 is built from 16 residues. The receptor's source is a human donor in a cohort sampled during active COVID-19. The V and J genes are TRBV6-2 or TRBV6-3 and TRBJ2-7; 8 positions match TRBD2. Sequencing input: peripheral blood. CDR3 bases: TGTGCCAGCAGTCCAACTCGAGCGGGGGCCTCCTACGAGCAGTACTTC. It codes for CASSPTRAGASYEQYF.